The entry below gives a single TCR beta chain sequence along with its context. Its target is not known. This entry comes from a study of T cell responses to AZD1222 COVID-19 vaccine. General study findings and limits: Most donors were white British, females outnumbered males, and clonal diversity was possibly underestimated.

Germline CDR1 SGHVS, CDR2 FQNEAQ. The ends were cut back, 2 bases at V and 3 bases at J, with 8 bases in the middle. The CDR3 is 13 amino acids. Here immunoSEQ multiplex PCR was the method, and the copy in TCRdb shows in-frame clones only, minus some. Of 200,000 or so clones detected, 94% appear once; the ten largest clones hold roughly 10%. This chain joins TRBV7-8 and TRBJ2-7; D gene unclear. The TCR originated in an adult in good health. The source material was peripheral blood, sampled on day 0 of AZD1222 vaccination. In DNA form, the CDR3 reads TGTGCCAGCAGCTTACTCCGTCTCTACGAGCAGTACTTC. It translates to CASSLLRLYEQYF.